This T cell receptor (beta chain) was captured by sequencing in a study of blood T cell repertoires in COVID-19. Study in general: COVID-19 samples, acute and convalescent, were from the United States, Italy and Spain. Nucleic acid was either cDNA or gDNA, and it came from T cells, B-cell-depleted T cells, or PBMCs.

Original processing methods: Estimation of nucleated cell counts relied on the amplification of reference gene primers. Measured with immunoSEQ multiplex PCR; TCRdb has only the in-frame clones, and not every one. That table is the source of V, J and clone size, and D and trimming were worked out from the DNA. The data contain hundreds of thousands of clones, 85% to 90% of them singletons. Germline V gives CDR1 SGHRS, CDR2 YFSETQ. The CDR3 contains 15 residues. Trimming took off 1 base at V and 5 bases at J, with 14 bases between the two ends. The V and J genes are TRBV5-1 and TRBJ2-3, with TRBD2 as a possible D gene (6 bases). The source is a man between 70 and 80 years old with acute or convalescent COVID-19. Sequencing input: peripheral blood. CDR3 DNA sequence: TGCGCCAGCAGCTTGTCGGGAGTGATTGGAGATACGCAGTATTTT. Its translation is CASSLSGVIGDTQYF.